This record concerns one T cell receptor (beta chain) sequence. It was with a sample-barcoded 5' primer and a J-beta primer mix that a second PCR of roughly 6 to 12 cycles was run. TCRdb ran MiXCR on the 5' RACE reads and lists one entry per CDR3 protein. The table includes 790,000 or so distinct CDR3 sequences, about 46% detected once. CDR3 length: 15 amino acids. This sample was taken from a study of blood T cells in healthy people across ages. Sequencing was carried out using blood. The clonotype originates from an older man in good health. The rearrangement links TRBV21-1 to TRBJ2-7; the table assigns TRBD1, which was not confirmed against the DNA. TRBV21-1 is annotated as a pseudogene. CDR3 sequence: CASSVPPWVSYEQYF. CDR3 DNA: TGTGCCAGCAGCGTCCCCCCTTGGGTCTCCTACGAGCAGTACTTC.